This T cell receptor beta chain was recorded in a study of control samples from healthy donors and cancer patients. Repertoires were generated with immunoSEQ multiplex PCR, while TCRdb's copy carries only in-frame clones and drops some. The table records some 200,000 clones, about 95% of them present only once. V was pared by 3 bases and J by 2 bases, with 9 bases between. The CDR3 covers 14 residues. Germline CDR1 and CDR2: SGHRS and YFSETQ. Turning to this clone: The sample holds other DNA sequences that translate to the same CDR3.

The chain carries TRBV5-1 and TRBJ1-5, with a possible D match to TRBD1 (5 bases). The sequenced material came from blood. This TCR was recovered from a man aged 45 to 65 in good health. CDR3 sequence: CASSSGTGNQPQHF. For the CDR3, the DNA is TGCGCCAGCAGCTCCGGGACGGGCAATCAGCCCCAGCATTTT.